This T cell receptor beta chain emerged from a study of blood T cell repertoires in COVID-19. Study overall: COVID-19 samples from acute and convalescent phases originated in the United States, Italy and Spain.

Germline loops: CDR1 MNHNS, CDR2 SASEGT. Deletions cut 3 bases from V and 8 bases from J, with 11 bases between. CDR3 length: 13 residues. Original processing methods: Estimated nucleated cell counts came from reference gene primer amplification. Profiled with immunoSEQ multiplex PCR; TCRdb holds only in-frame clones, not every one. The DNA gave D and trimming, while V, J and clone size come from that table. The sample contains 140,000 or so clones, roughly 86% of which appear only once. The gene calls are TRBV6-1 and TRBJ1-3, with TRBD1 as a possible D gene (5 bases). This clonotype originated in a woman between 45 and 65 years old with acute or convalescent COVID-19. The sequencing sample was made of peripheral blood. CDR3 DNA sequence: TGTGCCAGCAGTGACCCCAGGGAAGACACCATATATTTT. Residues: CASSDPREDTIYF.